This TCR beta chain emerged from a study of T cell responses to AZD1222 COVID-19 vaccine. Libraries were prepared by immunoSEQ multiplex PCR; TCRdb keeps only in-frame clonotypes and omits some of them. Of 150,000 or so clones detected, 90% to 95% appear once; the ten largest clones hold over 1.1%. V shed 1 base, J shed 7 bases, and the junction held 7 bases outside the gene matches. CDR1 and CDR2 from the germline V gene are LGHNA and YSLEER. The CDR3 is 15 residues long. Study-wide results and caveats: The donors showed a predominance of white British ancestry and of females, with possible underestimation of clonal diversity. Researchers report vaccine-associated CD4 TCRs spanning spike, with dominance at 160-218 and 743-854.

Details on this clone: Antigen specificity is unknown.

Specimen: peripheral blood, collected on day 0 of AZD1222 vaccination. The rearrangement links TRBV4-3 to TRBJ1-2; 9 nucleotides line up with TRBD1. The TCR originated in an adult in good health. The CDR3 loop is CASSQVEGQGGGYTF. DNA for the CDR3: TGCGCCAGCAGCCAAGTCGAGGGACAGGGTGGTGGCTACACCTTC.